Sequencing of this T cell receptor beta chain was carried out in a study of blood T cell dynamics during melanoma immunotherapy (dated by TCRdb to the early 2020s). About the full investigation: The patients had metastatic melanoma and were given first-line pembrolizumab or nivolumab plus ipilimumab as standard of care in the United Kingdom. To find early correlates of response, peripheral T cell receptor repertoires were profiled in metastatic melanoma patients before and after one cycle of checkpoint inhibitor therapy. The training cohort was made up of consecutive patients, while a further independent group of patients from the same centre was pooled to form an external validation set.

Regarding this clone: There is no known antigen for this receptor. No clone much larger than this one lies a single base away; base qualities are absent.

Every bulk PBMC sample was loaded with the same fixed amount of approximately 330 ng of DNA. TCR beta CDR3 sequences were amplified from genomic DNA using the immunoSEQ TCRb Assay kit according to manufacturer instructions. The KAPA Library Quantification Kit for Illumina platforms was used to quantify the pooled libraries by qPCR. Pooled libraries were clustered at roughly 0.6-1.1 pM and sequenced on an Illumina NextSeq 500. Regarding the original processing steps: The TCR data were analyzed using immunoSEQ ANALYZER and the R LymphoSeq package. A rearrangement efficiency score was calculated as productive divided by the sum of productive and non-productive CDR3 sequences. Within each patient, timepoints were compared pairwise for clonality, measured with the Gini coefficient, and for diversity, measured with the Renyi index at alpha=1. Clonal relatedness used an edit distance of 3, and repertoire similarity used the Bhattacharyya coefficient, both computed in LymphoSeq. To classify response, a linear discriminant analysis based on week-3 changes in clonality and diversity was built with the R MASS and caret packages. What TCRdb holds here is the immuneACCESS table cut down to in-frame rearrangements. Part of the clones is not present; checked against another copy, under half of the missing clones reflect an unresolved V gene, and the others are unexplained. V and J calls and clone size are copied from that table; D and trimming were computed from the DNA. The sample table holds more than 10,000 clones, of which 86% were seen once. The ten biggest clones cover less than 5.5% of the sample.

Taken from the germline V gene, the CDR1 and CDR2 loops are SGHAT and FQNNGV. Including cysteine and phenylalanine, the CDR3 has 16 amino acids. Only the CDR3 portion is preserved as DNA: 48 bases, with reading frame beginning at the first base. The trim is 1 base for V and 0 bases for J, with a gap of 13 bases between the germline ends. The meaning of the sample's time point label: pre-treatment baseline. Blood was sampled before treatment (T0) and at week 3 (W3), after the first cycle of checkpoint blockade. Except for two patients with rapid clinical progression, response was assessed 12 weeks after the first infusion by RECIST 1.1; disease control meant complete response, partial response or stable disease. Any patient who had received prior systemic cancer treatment, was on concomitant immunosuppressant therapy or had synchronous other active malignancies was excluded. To track both circulating cells and T cell turnover, TCR beta was sequenced from bulk PBMC as well as from plasma cell-free DNA. Lymphoprep and SepMate tubes were used to isolate PBMC from blood, and red cell lysis was then performed. QIAamp DNA Blood Mini kits were used to extract DNA from PBMC and sorted T cell subsets.

Summary of the overall study and its limitations: Whether the T cell clones behind the repertoire changes were melanoma-specific or instead reflected general immune activation was something the study could not determine. The relatively small sample size was acknowledged as a potential limitation on generalization of the results. A bifurcated reorganization of the PBMC repertoire at W3, with increased clonality or increased diversity, was observed in patients who later achieved disease control, unlike in progressors.

The sequenced sample was blood, obtained from a patient treated with checkpoint blockade. This sequence uses TRBV11-2 and TRBJ2-7, with an unclear D gene assignment. The TCR sequence derives from a human donor with melanoma. This receptor carries the CDR3 CASSLGYLGSSYEQYF. The DNA sequence follows: TGTGCCAGCAGCTTAGGCTATTTGGGTAGCTCCTACGAGCAGTACTTC.